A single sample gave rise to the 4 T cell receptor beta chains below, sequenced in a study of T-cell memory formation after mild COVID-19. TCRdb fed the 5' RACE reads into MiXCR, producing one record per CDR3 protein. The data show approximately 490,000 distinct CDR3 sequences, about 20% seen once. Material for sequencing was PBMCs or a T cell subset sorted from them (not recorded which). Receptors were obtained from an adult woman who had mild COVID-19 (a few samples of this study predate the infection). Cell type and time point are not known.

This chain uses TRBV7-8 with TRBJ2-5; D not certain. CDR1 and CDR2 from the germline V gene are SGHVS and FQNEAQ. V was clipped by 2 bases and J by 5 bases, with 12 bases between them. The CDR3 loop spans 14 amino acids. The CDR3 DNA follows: TGTGCCAGCAGCTTAACACGCTCGACGGAGACCCAGTACTTC. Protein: CASSLTRSTETQYF.

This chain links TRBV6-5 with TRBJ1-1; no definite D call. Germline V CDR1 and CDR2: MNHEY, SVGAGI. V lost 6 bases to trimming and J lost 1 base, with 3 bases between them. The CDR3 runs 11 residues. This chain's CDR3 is CASRQNTEAFF. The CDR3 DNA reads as TGTGCCAGCAGACAGAACACTGAAGCTTTCTTT.

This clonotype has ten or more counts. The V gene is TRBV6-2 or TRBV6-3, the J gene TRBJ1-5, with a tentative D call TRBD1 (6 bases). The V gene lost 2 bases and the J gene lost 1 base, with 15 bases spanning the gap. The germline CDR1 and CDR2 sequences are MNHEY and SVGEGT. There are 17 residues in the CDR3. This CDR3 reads CASSYGLRGPSNQPQHF. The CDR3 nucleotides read TGTGCCAGCAGTTACGGATTACGGGGGCCGAGCAATCAGCCCCAGCATTTT.

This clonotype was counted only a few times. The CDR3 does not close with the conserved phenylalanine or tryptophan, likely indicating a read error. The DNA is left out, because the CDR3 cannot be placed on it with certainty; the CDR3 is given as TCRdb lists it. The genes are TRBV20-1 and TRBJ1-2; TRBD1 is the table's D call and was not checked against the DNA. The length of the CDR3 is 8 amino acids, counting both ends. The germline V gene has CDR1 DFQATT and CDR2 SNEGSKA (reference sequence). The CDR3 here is CSASDRQG.